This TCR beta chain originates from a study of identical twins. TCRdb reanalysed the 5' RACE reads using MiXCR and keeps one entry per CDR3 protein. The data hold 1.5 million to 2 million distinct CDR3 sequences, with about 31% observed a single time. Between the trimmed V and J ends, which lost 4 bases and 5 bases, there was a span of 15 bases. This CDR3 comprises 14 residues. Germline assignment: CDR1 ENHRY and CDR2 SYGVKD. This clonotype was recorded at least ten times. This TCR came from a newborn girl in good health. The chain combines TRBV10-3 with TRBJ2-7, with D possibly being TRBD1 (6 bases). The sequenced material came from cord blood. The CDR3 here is CAISGGGIRDEQYF. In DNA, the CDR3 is TGTGCCATCAGTGGAGGGGGTATACGGGACGAGCAGTACTTC.